The sequence of this T cell receptor beta chain was determined in a study of T cells in Graves' hyperthyroidism and ophthalmopathy. Findings and limits, study-wide: Expanded thyroid clonotypes (above 0.001) were mostly also found in blood.

What was amplified from RNA transcripts were TCR beta CDR3 regions. First-round RT-PCR with HTBI primers amplified the TCR CDR3 region. TCRdb ran MiXCR on the multiplex PCR reads and lists one entry per CDR3 protein. Found here are about 340,000 distinct CDR3 sequences, over 20% of them singletons; the top ten hold under 55%. As concerns this clonotype: The antigen is unknown.

The V gene end was trimmed by 2 bases and the J gene end by 7 bases; junction bases not matched to a gene: 3. Germline loops: CDR1 MNHEY, CDR2 SVGAGI. This CDR3 has 15 amino acids. The chain recombines TRBV6-5 with TRBJ2-1; 12 nucleotides line up with TRBD1. Sequencing used blood. The clonotype originates from a woman in her fifties or sixties with Graves' hyperthyroidism. The DNA for the CDR3 is TGTGCCAGCAGTTACCTGGGACAGGGGGCGAATGAGCAGTTCTTC. Protein: CASSYLGQGANEQFF.